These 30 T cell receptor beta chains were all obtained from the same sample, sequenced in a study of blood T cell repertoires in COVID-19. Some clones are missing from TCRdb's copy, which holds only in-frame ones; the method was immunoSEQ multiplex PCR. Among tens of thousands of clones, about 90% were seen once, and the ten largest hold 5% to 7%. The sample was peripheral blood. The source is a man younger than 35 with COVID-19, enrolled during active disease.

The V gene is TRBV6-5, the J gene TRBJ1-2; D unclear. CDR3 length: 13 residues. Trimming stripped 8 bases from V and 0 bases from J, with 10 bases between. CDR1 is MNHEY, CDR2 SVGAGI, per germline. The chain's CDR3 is CASRGYTNYGYTF. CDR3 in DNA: TGTGCCAGCCGCGGCTACACTAACTATGGCTACACCTTC.

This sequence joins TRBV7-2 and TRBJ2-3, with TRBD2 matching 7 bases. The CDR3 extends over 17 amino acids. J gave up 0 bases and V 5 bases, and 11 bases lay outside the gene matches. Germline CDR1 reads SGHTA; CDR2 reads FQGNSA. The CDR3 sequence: CASSSGFGGISTDTQYF. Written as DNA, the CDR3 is TGTGCCAGCAGCAGCGGTTTCGGGGGGATAAGCACAGATACGCAGTATTTT.

The CDR3 protein is CASSGSRGGWDYEQYF. DNA of the CDR3: TGTGCCAGCAGCGGCTCCCGAGGGGGTTGGGACTACGAGCAGTACTTC. V gene TRBV7-8 combines with J gene TRBJ2-7, with D tentatively TRBD1 (6 bases). From germline, CDR1 is SGHVS and CDR2 FQNEAQ. The CDR3 is 16 amino acids. V lost 5 bases and J 3 bases, leaving 20 bases between the germline ends.

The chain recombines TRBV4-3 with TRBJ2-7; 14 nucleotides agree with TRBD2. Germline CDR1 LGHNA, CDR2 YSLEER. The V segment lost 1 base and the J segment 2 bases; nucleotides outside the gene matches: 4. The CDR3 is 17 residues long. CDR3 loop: CASSQGRTSGRPYEQYF. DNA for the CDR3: TGCGCCAGCAGCCAAGGCCGGACTAGCGGGAGGCCCTACGAGCAGTACTTC.

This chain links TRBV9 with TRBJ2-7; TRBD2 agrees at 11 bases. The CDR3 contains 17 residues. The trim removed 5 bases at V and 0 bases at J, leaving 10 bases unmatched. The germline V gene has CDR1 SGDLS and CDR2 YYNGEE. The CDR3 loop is CASSSNPGLAASYEQYF. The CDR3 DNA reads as TGTGCCAGCAGTTCTAACCCGGGACTAGCGGCCTCCTACGAGCAGTACTTC.

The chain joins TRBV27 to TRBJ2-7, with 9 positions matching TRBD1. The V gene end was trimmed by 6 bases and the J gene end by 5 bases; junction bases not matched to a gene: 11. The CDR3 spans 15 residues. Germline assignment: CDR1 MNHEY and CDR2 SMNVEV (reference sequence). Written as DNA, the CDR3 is TGTGCCAGCAGGTTAAGGACAGGGGTTGGCGACGAGCAGTACTTC. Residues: CASRLRTGVGDEQYF.

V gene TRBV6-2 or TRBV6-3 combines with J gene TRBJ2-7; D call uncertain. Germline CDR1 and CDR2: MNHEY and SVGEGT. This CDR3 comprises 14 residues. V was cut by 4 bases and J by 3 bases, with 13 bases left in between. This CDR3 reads CASSSSSGLYEQYF. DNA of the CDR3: TGTGCCAGCAGTTCAAGCTCCGGTCTCTACGAGCAGTACTTC.

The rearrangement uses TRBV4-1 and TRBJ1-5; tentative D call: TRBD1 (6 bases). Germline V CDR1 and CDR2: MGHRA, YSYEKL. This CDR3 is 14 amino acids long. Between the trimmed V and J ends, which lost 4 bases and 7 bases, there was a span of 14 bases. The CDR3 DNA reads TGCGCCAGCAGCCCGGGAGGGGGGAGCCAGCCCCAGCATTTT. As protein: CASSPGGGSQPQHF.

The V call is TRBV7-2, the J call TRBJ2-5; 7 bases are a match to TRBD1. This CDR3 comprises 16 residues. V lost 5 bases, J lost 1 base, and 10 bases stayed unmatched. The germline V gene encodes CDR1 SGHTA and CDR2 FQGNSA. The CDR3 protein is CASSRSLTGFQETQYF. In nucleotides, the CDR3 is TGTGCCAGCAGCCGGAGCCTGACAGGGTTCCAAGAGACCCAGTACTTC.

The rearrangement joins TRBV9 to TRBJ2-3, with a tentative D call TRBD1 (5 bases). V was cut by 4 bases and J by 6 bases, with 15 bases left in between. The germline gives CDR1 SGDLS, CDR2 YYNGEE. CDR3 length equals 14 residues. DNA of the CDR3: TGTGCCAGCAGCCAAGACAGACCCACGGATACGCAGTATTTT. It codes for CASSQDRPTDTQYF.

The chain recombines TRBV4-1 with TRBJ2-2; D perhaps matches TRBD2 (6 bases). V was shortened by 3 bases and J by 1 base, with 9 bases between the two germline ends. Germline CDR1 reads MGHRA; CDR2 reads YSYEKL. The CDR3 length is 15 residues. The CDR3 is CASSHGGGNTGELFF. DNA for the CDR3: TGCGCCAGCAGCCACGGGGGTGGGAACACCGGGGAGCTGTTTTTT.

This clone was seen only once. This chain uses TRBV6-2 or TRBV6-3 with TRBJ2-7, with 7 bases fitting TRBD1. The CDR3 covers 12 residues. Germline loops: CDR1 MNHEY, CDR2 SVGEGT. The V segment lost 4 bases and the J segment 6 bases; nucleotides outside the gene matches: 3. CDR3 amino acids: CASSLQGSEQYF. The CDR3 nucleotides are TGTGCCAGCAGTTTACAGGGGAGCGAGCAGTACTTC.

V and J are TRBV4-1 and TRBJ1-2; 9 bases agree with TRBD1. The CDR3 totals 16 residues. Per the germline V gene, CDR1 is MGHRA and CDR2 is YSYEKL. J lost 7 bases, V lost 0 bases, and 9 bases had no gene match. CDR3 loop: CASSQEGQGVSFGYTF. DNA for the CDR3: TGCGCCAGCAGCCAAGAGGGACAGGGTGTTTCCTTTGGCTACACCTTC.

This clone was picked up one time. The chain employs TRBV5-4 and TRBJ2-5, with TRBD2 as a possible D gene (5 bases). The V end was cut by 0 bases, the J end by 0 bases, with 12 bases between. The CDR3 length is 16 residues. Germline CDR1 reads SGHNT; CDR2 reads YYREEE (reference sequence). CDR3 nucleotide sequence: TGTGCCAGCAGCTTGGGACGAGCGGTGTACCAAGAGACCCAGTACTTC. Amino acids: CASSLGRAVYQETQYF.

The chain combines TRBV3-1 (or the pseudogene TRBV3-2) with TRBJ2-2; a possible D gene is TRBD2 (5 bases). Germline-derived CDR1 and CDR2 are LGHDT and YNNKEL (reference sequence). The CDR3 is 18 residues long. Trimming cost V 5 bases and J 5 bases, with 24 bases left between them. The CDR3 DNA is TGTGCCAGCAGCTCCAAGGGCTTGCAGGCGGGCGGGACCGGGGAGCTGTTTTTT. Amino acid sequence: CASSSKGLQAGGTGELFF.

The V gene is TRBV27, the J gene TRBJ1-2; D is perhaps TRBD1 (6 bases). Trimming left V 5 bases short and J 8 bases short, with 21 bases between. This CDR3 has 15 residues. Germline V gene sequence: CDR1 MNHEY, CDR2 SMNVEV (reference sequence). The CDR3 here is CASSPGQIKPGGYTF. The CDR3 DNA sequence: TGTGCCAGCAGTCCTGGACAGATTAAGCCGGGGGGCTACACCTTC.

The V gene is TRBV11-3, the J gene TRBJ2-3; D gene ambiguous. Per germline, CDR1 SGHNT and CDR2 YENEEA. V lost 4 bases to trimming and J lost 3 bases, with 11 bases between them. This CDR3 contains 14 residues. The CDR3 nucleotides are TGTGCCAGCAGCTCCCAACCTAGTACAGATACGCAGTATTTT. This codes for CASSSQPSTDTQYF.

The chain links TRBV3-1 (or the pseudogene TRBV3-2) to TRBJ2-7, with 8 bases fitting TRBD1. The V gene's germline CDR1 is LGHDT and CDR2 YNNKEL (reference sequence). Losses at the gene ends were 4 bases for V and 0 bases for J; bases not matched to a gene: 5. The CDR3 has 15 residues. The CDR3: CASSPMGQASYEQYF. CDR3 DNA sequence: TGTGCCAGCAGCCCCATGGGACAGGCCTCCTACGAGCAGTACTTC.

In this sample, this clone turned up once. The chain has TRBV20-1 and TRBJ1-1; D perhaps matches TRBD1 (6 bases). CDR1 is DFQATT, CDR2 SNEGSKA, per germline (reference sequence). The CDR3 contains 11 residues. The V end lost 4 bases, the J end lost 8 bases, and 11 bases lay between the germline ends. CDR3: CSANDRMEAFF. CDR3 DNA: TGCAGTGCTAACGACAGGATGGAAGCTTTCTTT.

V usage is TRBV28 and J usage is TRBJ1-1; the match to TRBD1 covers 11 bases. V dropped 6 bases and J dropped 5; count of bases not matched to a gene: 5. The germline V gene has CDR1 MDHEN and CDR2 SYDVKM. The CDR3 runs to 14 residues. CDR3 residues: CASRGQGARTEAFF. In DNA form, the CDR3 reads TGTGCCAGCAGAGGACAGGGGGCGCGAACTGAAGCTTTCTTT.

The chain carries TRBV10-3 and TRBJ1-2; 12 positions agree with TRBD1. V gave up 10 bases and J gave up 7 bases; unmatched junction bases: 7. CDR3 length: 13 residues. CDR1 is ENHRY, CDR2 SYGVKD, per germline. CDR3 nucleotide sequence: TGTGCCAGCCTGGGACAGGGGGCTTCTGGCTACACCTTC. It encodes CASLGQGASGYTF.

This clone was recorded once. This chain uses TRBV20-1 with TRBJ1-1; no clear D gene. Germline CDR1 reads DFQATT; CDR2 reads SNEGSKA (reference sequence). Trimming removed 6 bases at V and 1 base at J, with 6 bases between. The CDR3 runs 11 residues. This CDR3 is CSATANTEAFF. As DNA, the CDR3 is TGCAGTGCAACTGCGAACACTGAAGCTTTCTTT.

The CDR3 here is CASSQETGGTNTGELFF. In DNA, the CDR3 is TGCGCCAGCAGCCAAGAAACCGGCGGGACGAACACCGGGGAGCTGTTTTTT. The chain uses TRBV4-3 and TRBJ2-2; TRBD2 might be the D (6 bases). The CDR3 has 17 amino acids. V lost 0 bases and J lost 0, with 11 bases in between. Germline assignment: CDR1 LGHNA and CDR2 YSLEER.

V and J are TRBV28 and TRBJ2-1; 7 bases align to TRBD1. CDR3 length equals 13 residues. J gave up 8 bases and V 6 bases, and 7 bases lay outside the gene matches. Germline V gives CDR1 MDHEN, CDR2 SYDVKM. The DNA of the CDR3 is TGTGCCAGCAGGATAACAGGGGCAGATGAGCAGTTCTTC. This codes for CASRITGADEQFF.

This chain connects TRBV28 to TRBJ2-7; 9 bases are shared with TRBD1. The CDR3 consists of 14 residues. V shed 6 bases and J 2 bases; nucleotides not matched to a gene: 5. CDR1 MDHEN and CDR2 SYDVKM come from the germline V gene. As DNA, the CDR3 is TGTGCCAGCAGGTGGACAGGGGCGCCCTACGAGCAGTACTTC. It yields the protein CASRWTGAPYEQYF.

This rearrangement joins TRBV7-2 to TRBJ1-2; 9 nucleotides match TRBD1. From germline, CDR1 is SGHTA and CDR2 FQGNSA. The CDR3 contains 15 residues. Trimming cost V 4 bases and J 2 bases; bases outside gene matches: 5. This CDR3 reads CASSSGQGKNYGYTF. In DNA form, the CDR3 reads TGTGCCAGCAGCTCAGGACAGGGGAAGAACTATGGCTACACCTTC.

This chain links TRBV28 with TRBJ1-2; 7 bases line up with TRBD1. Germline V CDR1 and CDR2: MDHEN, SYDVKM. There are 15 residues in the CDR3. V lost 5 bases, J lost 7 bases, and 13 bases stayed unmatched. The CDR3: CASSPIDRVLGGYTF. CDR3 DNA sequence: TGTGCCAGCAGTCCGATCGACAGGGTTCTGGGTGGCTACACCTTC.

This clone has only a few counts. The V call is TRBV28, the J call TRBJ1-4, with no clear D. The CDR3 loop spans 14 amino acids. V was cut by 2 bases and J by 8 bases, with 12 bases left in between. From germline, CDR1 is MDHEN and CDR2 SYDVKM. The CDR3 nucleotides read TGTGCCAGCAGTTTAGAGCGGGCGAGGGAAAAACTGTTTTTT. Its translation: CASSLERAREKLFF.

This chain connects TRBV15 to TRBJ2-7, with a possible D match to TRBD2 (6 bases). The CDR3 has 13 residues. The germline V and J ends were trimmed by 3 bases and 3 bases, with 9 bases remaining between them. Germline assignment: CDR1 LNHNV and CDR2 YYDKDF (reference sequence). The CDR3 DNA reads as TGTGCCACCAGCAGTGGGAGGCACTACGAGCAGTACTTC. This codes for CATSSGRHYEQYF.

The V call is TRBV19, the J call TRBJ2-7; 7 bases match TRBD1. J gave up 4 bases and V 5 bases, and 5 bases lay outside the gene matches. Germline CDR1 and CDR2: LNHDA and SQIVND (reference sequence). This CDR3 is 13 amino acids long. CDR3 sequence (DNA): TGTGCCAGTAGTGGACAGGTGCTTTACGAGCAGTACTTC. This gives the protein CASSGQVLYEQYF.